The 21 T cell receptor beta chains given below trace back to one sample, sequenced in a study of blood T cell repertoires in COVID-19. Repertoires were generated with immunoSEQ multiplex PCR, while TCRdb's copy carries only in-frame clones and drops some. The top ten hold 30% to 35% of the sample, which has over 15,000 clones, roughly 80% seen once. Sequencing input: peripheral blood. The receptors were gathered from a man between 65 and 85 years old with active or convalescent COVID-19.

The chain couples TRBV4-2 to TRBJ1-2, with 7 bases that match TRBD1. Germline trimming cut 1 base from V and 3 bases from J; bases unmatched to any gene: 8. Germline V gene lookup returns CDR1 LGHNA and CDR2 YNFKEQ. The CDR3 extends over 16 amino acids. The CDR3 sequence is CASSQVLRGRDYGYTF. CDR3 DNA: TGTGCCAGCAGCCAAGTTTTAAGGGGGCGAGACTATGGCTACACCTTC.

The rearrangement uses TRBV29-1 and TRBJ1-1; tentatively, D is TRBD1 (6 bases). V was clipped by 7 bases and J by 4 bases, with 16 bases between them. Germline V gives CDR1 SQVTM, CDR2 ANQGSEA. The length of the CDR3 is 13 residues. DNA for the CDR3: TGCAGCGCCCGTTCGACAGGTAGCACTGAAGCTTTCTTT. Translation gives CSARSTGSTEAFF.

The chain's CDR3 is CASSFLGTRDSPLHF. CDR3 DNA: TGTGCCAGCAGTTTCCTCGGGACTAGAGATTCACCCCTCCACTTT. J is TRBJ1-6 and V is TRBV27; TRBD1 is a possible D gene (5 bases). The CDR3 sequence is 15 residues long. CDR1 is MNHEY, CDR2 SMNVEV, per germline (reference sequence). With 3 bases removed from V and 8 bases from J, the gap between germline ends came to 14 bases.

Only a few counts were recorded for this clone. V usage is TRBV4-3 and J usage is TRBJ2-7, with 9 bases identical to TRBD1. There are 16 residues in the CDR3. Per germline, CDR1 LGHNA and CDR2 YSLEER. Unmatched junction bases numbered 7, after V lost 2 bases and J lost 2 bases. CDR3 nucleotide sequence: TGCGCCAGCAGCCAATCGGGACAGGGAGATCCCTACGAGCAGTACTTC. Its translation: CASSQSGQGDPYEQYF.

The chain recombines TRBV28 with TRBJ2-7; the match to TRBD2 covers 8 bases. Germline loops: CDR1 MDHEN, CDR2 SYDVKM. The CDR3 totals 15 residues. Unmatched junction bases numbered 7, after V lost 6 bases and J lost 0 bases. The CDR3 is CASRGGSGSSYEQYF. The DNA for the CDR3 is TGTGCCAGCAGGGGTGGGAGCGGGAGCTCCTACGAGCAGTACTTC.

V is TRBV10-1 and J is TRBJ2-4, with D possibly being TRBD2 (5 bases). The CDR3 has 17 amino acids. Between the trimmed V and J ends, which lost 4 bases and 1 base, there was a span of 17 bases. Germline CDR1 WNHNN, CDR2 SYGVQD (reference sequence). The DNA of the CDR3 is TGCGCCAGCAGTGGAGGGCTTGGTGGGGTGGCCAAAAACATTCAGTACTTC. It encodes CASSGGLGGVAKNIQYF.

In DNA, the CDR3 is TGCGCCAGCAGCTTGGCCGGGAGGGCGGTCATCGATGAGCAGTTCTTC. Protein product: CASSLAGRAVIDEQFF. V usage is TRBV5-1 and J usage is TRBJ2-1; 8 bases line up with TRBD2. The CDR3 runs 16 residues. With V trimmed by 0 bases and J by 8 bases, 10 bases remained unmatched. The germline V gene has CDR1 SGHRS and CDR2 YFSETQ. The variable domain in full, completed from reference TRBV5-1 and TRBJ2-1, reads KAGVTQTPRYLIKTRGQQVTLSCSPISGHRSVSWYQQTPGQGLQFLFEYFSETQRNKGNFPGRFSGRQFSNSRSEMNVSTLELGDSALYLCASSLAGRAVIDEQFFGPGTRLTVL.

The chain uses TRBV6-2 or TRBV6-3 and TRBJ2-7; 7 positions agree with TRBD2. V lost 5 bases and J lost 6; bases outside the gene matches: 7. This CDR3 region has 13 residues. Germline lookup yields CDR1 MNHEY and CDR2 SVGEGT. CDR3 loop: CASSRWTRGEQYF. CDR3 DNA: TGTGCCAGCAGTCGGTGGACTAGGGGCGAGCAGTACTTC.

The chain couples TRBV16 to TRBJ2-5; 8 bases are a match to TRBD2. The J segment lost 10 bases and the V segment lost 5 bases, leaving 6 bases of the junction unmatched. This CDR3 comprises 12 residues. Germline CDR1 and CDR2: KGHSY and FQNENV. This CDR3 is CASSSGGGDQYF. CDR3 in DNA: TGTGCCAGCAGCTCGGGAGGGGGTGACCAGTACTTC.

The chain employs TRBV18 and TRBJ2-7, with 10 positions matching TRBD2. The germline V gene encodes CDR1 KGHSH and CDR2 LQKENI. V was pared by 4 bases and J by 2 bases, with 5 bases of the junction left unmatched. The CDR3 is 15 amino acids. CDR3 loop: CASSRSSGGPYEQYF. The CDR3 coding sequence is TGTGCCAGCTCACGATCTAGCGGGGGTCCCTACGAGCAGTACTTC.

This rearrangement joins TRBV9 to TRBJ2-3; 14 bases map to TRBD2. With 3 bases clipped from V and 2 bases from J, the junction kept 5 bases outside the gene matches. The CDR3 is 17 residues long. Germline V lookup: CDR1 SGDLS, CDR2 YYNGEE. CDR3 protein: CASSATSGRALTDTQYF. The CDR3, as DNA: TGTGCCAGCAGCGCGACTAGCGGGAGGGCCCTCACAGATACGCAGTATTTT.

This rearrangement joins TRBV28 to TRBJ1-5, with D perhaps TRBD1 (6 bases). CDR1 is MDHEN, CDR2 SYDVKM, per germline. The length of the CDR3 is 16 residues. Trimming stripped 2 bases from V and 4 bases from J, with 15 bases between. In DNA, the CDR3 is TGTGCCAGCAGTTTAGGCTGGGGACAAGGGAATCAGCCCCAGCATTTT. This translates into CASSLGWGQGNQPQHF.

In its sample, this clone was seen once. This sequence joins TRBV5-1 and TRBJ2-1; tentative D call: TRBD1 (5 bases). The CDR3 totals 17 residues. V lost 2 bases and J 6 bases, leaving 21 bases between the germline ends. Germline V gives CDR1 SGHRS, CDR2 YFSETQ. CDR3 coding DNA: TGCGCCAGCAGCTTCCCTTTCGGACAAGCGATGGTCAATGAGCAGTTCTTC. This translates into CASSFPFGQAMVNEQFF.

The chain couples TRBV19 to TRBJ1-1; the match to TRBD1 covers 7 bases. V was clipped by 4 bases and J by 3 bases; unmatched bases: 5. This CDR3 comprises 14 residues. The germline CDR1 and CDR2 sequences are LNHDA and SQIVND (reference sequence). CDR3: CASSTIQGYTEAFF. CDR3 nucleotides: TGTGCCAGTAGTACCATACAGGGGTACACTGAAGCTTTCTTT.

DNA of the CDR3: TGTGCCACCAGCATCACAAGGGGGCCAGGGGAGACCCAGTACTTC. Its translation is CATSITRGPGETQYF. This chain uses TRBV15 with TRBJ2-5; the match to TRBD1 covers 7 bases. Germline V lookup: CDR1 LNHNV, CDR2 YYDKDF (reference sequence). The CDR3 runs to 15 residues. J gave up 5 bases and V 4 bases, and 10 bases lay outside the gene matches.

The rearrangement uses TRBV19 and TRBJ2-7, with 9 positions matching TRBD1. Germline lookup yields CDR1 LNHDA and CDR2 SQIVND (reference sequence). The V and J ends lost 6 bases and 0 bases, in that order; junction bases with no gene match: 6. The CDR3 consists of 15 residues. The CDR3 spells CASSDTGGYSYEQYF. Written as DNA, the CDR3 is TGTGCCAGTAGCGATACAGGGGGCTACTCCTACGAGCAGTACTTC.

This chain links TRBV5-6 with TRBJ2-7; 7 bases align to TRBD1. The CDR3 runs 15 residues. The V and J ends lost 0 bases and 5 bases, in that order; junction bases with no gene match: 8. CDR1 SGHDT and CDR2 YYEEEE come from the germline V gene. CDR3 sequence: CASSLGRDRRHEQYF. The CDR3 DNA sequence: TGTGCCAGCAGCTTGGGCCGGGACAGAAGGCACGAGCAGTACTTC.

The chain employs TRBV28 and TRBJ1-5; TRBD1 is a possible D gene (6 bases). With 6 bases removed from V and 8 bases from J, the gap between germline ends came to 20 bases. Germline V lookup: CDR1 MDHEN, CDR2 SYDVKM. CDR3 size: 15 residues. The CDR3 DNA follows: TGTGCCAGCAGCCCGGACAGCCTGGGTTTAAAGCCCCAGCATTTT. Encoded protein: CASSPDSLGLKPQHF.

CDR3 loop: CSVEQQLTGSEKLFF. CDR3 sequence (DNA): TGCAGCGTTGAACAACAGTTGACCGGGAGTGAAAAACTGTTTTTT. J is TRBJ1-4 and V is TRBV29-1, with no clear D. CDR1 is SQVTM and CDR2 is ANQGSEA in the germline V gene. The CDR3 runs 15 residues. The V end was cut by 2 bases, the J end by 7 bases, with 17 bases between. Together with reference TRBV29-1 and TRBJ1-4, the CDR3 gives the full variable domain: SAVISQKPSRDICQRGTSLTIQCQVDSQVTMMFWYRQQPGQSLTLIATANQGSEATYESGFVIDKFPISRPNLTFSTLTVSNMSPEDSSIYLCSVEQQLTGSEKLFFGSGTQLSVL.

The V call is TRBV27, the J call TRBJ1-2; 10 bases are shared with TRBD1. The CDR3 length is 15 residues. V gave up 5 bases and J gave up 4 bases; unmatched junction bases: 7. The germline V gene encodes CDR1 MNHEY and CDR2 SMNVEV (reference sequence). CDR3 region: CASSRGGTGVYGYTF. DNA for the CDR3: TGTGCCAGCAGTCGAGGGGGGACAGGGGTCTATGGCTACACCTTC.

The chain recombines TRBV5-6 with TRBJ1-1, with D possibly matching TRBD1 (5 bases). This CDR3 has 15 amino acids. From germline, CDR1 is SGHDT and CDR2 YYEEEE. V lost 3 bases and J lost 0, with 12 bases in between. The CDR3 here is CASSSATVMNTEAFF. CDR3 sequence (DNA): TGTGCCAGCAGCTCGGCGACAGTCATGAACACTGAAGCTTTCTTT.